This T cell receptor beta chain was recovered during a study of shared clonotypes between healthy human individuals. Whole-study results and caveats: Roughly 5% of naive CD4 clonotypes were common to several donors. Blood was the only sampled material, and tissue repertoires likely differ.

CD4+ cells were split into CD45RA+ naive and CD45RA-negative memory subsets. Splitting of each subset's genomic DNA was done evenly across several immunoSEQ plates. This table comes from immunoSEQ multiplex PCR, and its TCRdb copy is limited to in-frame clones, with some not included. The data hold 2 million to 3 million clones, with 80% to 95% observed a single time. Remarks on this clone: Its matching antigen is unknown.

V was cut by 0 bases and J by 6 bases, with 11 bases left in between. This CDR3 is built from 15 residues. The germline V gene encodes CDR1 SGHDN and CDR2 FVKESK. The chain uses TRBV14 and TRBJ2-2, with D possibly matching TRBD2 (5 bases). This TCR was sampled from a man between 18 and 35 years old in good health. Some clones in this sample may be carry-over from other donors' samples. The sequencing sample was made of naive CD4+ T cells from PBMCs. Indicated subset: CD45RA+ positively selected. CDR3 in DNA: TGTGCCAGCAGCCAAGATCTACGGGGTTCCGGGGAGCTGTTTTTT. Its protein is CASSQDLRGSGELFF.